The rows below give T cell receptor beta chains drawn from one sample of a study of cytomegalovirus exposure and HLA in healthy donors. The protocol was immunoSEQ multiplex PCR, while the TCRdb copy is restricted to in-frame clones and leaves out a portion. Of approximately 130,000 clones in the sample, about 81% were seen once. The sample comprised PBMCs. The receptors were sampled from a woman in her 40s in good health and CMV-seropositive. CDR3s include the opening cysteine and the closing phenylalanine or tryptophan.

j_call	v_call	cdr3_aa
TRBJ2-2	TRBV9	CASSVRGRNTGELFF
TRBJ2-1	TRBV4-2	CASSQDQSSGGVNEQFF
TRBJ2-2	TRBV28	CASSFHTTNTGELFF
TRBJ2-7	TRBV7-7	CASSLDEQGKAEQYF
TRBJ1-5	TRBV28	CASDGNRGGPQHF
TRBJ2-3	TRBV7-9	CASKRETDTQYF
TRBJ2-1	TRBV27	CASSPFQGEGVNEQFF
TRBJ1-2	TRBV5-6	CASSGRQGARVYGYTF
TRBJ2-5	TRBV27	CASSLSASGISETQYF
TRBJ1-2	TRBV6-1	CASSAVGYTF
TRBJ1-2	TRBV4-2	CASSQDGWIEVYGYTF
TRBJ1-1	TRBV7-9	CASSLGQGMNTEAFF
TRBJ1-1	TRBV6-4	CASSCLGGRNTEAFF
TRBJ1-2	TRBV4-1	CASSQDHPGGGYGYTF
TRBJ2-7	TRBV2	CATRLAGGSAEQYF
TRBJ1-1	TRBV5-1	CASSLEGQTGTEAFF
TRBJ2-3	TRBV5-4	CASSFYEDLRTDTQYF
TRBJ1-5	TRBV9	CASSVGSLSNQPQHF
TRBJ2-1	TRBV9	CASSAPGPEAGGMVNEQFF
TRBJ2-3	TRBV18	CASSASGRTDTQYF
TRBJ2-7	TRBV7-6	CASSTEGDEQYF
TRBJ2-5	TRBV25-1	CASSELTGVETQYF
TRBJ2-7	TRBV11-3	CASNLGAGGFYEQYF
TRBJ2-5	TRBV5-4	CASSGTLAYQETQYF
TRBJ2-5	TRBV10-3	CAIGLAAQKETQYF
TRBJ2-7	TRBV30	CAWTYRAGEQYF
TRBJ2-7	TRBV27	CASSSGGSYEQYF
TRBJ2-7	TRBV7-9	CASSPPGQGWEQYF
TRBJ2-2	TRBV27	CASSLGGSPTGELFF
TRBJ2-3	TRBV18	CASSTTSGGQGADTQYF
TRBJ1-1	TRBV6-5	CASRGQGDMNTEAFF
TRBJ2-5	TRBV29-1	CSVILAGEGETQYF
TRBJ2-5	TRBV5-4	CASSLDRGPQETQYF
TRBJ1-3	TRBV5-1	CASSLERGSGNTIYF
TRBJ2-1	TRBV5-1	CASSPAGGLYNEQFF
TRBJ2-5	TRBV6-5	CASSKGVLETQYF
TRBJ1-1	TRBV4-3	CASSQARVTEAFF